The 10 T cell receptor beta chains below come from one sample, sequenced in a study of T-cell memory formation after mild COVID-19. TCRdb analysed the 5' RACE reads with MiXCR anew, one entry per CDR3 protein. The sample includes 450,000 or so distinct CDR3 sequences, 20% to 25% of them seen just once. Source material: PBMCs or a T cell subset sorted from them (not recorded which). The receptors derive from an adult woman who had mild COVID-19 (a few samples of this study predate the infection). Cell type and time point are not known.

This clonotype was counted only a few times. The rearrangement links TRBV12-3 or TRBV12-4 to TRBJ1-6; tentative D call: TRBD1 (6 bases). V lost 5 bases, J lost 14 bases, and 13 bases lay in between. The CDR3 is 12 residues long. The CDR3 DNA follows: TGTGCCAGCAGTCCCTCTAGGGGGGCCCTCCACTTT. It yields the protein CASSPSRGALHF.

This clonotype appeared a few times. The chain has TRBV11-3 and TRBJ2-4; D is possibly TRBD2 (6 bases). The CDR3 has 15 amino acids. Trimming removed 5 bases at V and 3 bases at J, with 14 bases between. Germline V gives CDR1 SGHNT, CDR2 YENEEA. CDR3 in amino acids: CASSTLPGVKNIQYF. In nucleotides, the CDR3 is TGTGCCAGCAGCACCCTTCCGGGGGTCAAAAACATTCAGTACTTC.

This clonotype was detected only a few times. V usage is TRBV7-2 and J usage is TRBJ1-2; no definite D call. Between the trimmed V and J ends, which lost 1 base and 5 bases, there was a span of 11 bases. The CDR3 is 14 residues long. Germline CDR1 is SGHTA and CDR2 is FQGNSA. The CDR3 here is CASSLDSGPYGYTF. The CDR3 DNA sequence: TGTGCCAGCAGCTTAGACTCAGGACCTTATGGCTACACCTTC.

This clonotype was counted only a few times. This sequence joins TRBV4-3 and TRBJ2-5; 8 nucleotides align to TRBD1. Germline CDR1 and CDR2: LGHNA and YSLEER. Unmatched junction bases numbered 5, after V lost 3 bases and J lost 5 bases. This CDR3 contains 14 residues. The CDR3 here is CASSQGTGRETQYF. The CDR3 DNA follows: TGCGCCAGCAGCCAGGGGACAGGACGGGAGACCCAGTACTTC.

This sequence joins TRBV7-9 and TRBJ1-4, with TRBD1 matching over 9 bases. Trimming removed 5 bases from V and 8 bases from J; junction bases left unmatched: 3. The CDR3 has 13 amino acids. Germline V lookup: CDR1 SEHNR, CDR2 FQNEAQ (reference sequence). The CDR3 DNA is TGTGCCAGCAGCGTGGGACAGGGCGAAAAACTGTTTTTT. Amino acid sequence: CASSVGQGEKLFF.

This clonotype has more than one count but fewer than ten. The chain links TRBV6-4 to TRBJ2-3, with 14 bases aligning to TRBD2. CDR3 length: 22 amino acids. Germline loops: CDR1 MRHNA, CDR2 SNTAGT. Trimming removed 1 base from V and 2 bases from J; junction bases left unmatched: 17. Written as DNA, the CDR3 is TGTGCCAGCAGTGACTTTTTTCCCGTCGGGACTAGCGGGAGTGAAGTCACAGATACGCAGTATTTT. Translation: CASSDFFPVGTSGSEVTDTQYF.

The genes are TRBV24-1 and TRBJ2-7; a weak D match, TRBD2 (5 bases). The CDR3 runs to 13 residues. V was shortened by 6 bases and J by 2 bases, with 10 bases between the two germline ends. Germline V gene data show CDR1 as KGHDR and CDR2 as SFDVKD. CDR3 DNA sequence: TGTGCCACCAGTAACGGGAAAACCTACGAGCAGTACTTC. Encoded protein: CATSNGKTYEQYF.

The V and J genes are TRBV12-3 or TRBV12-4 and TRBJ2-1, with a tentative D call TRBD1 (6 bases). With 2 bases removed from V and 15 bases from J, the gap between germline ends came to 14 bases. This CDR3 contains 12 residues. CDR3 DNA sequence: TGTGCCAGCAGTTTATCAGGGGCTAACGCGTTCTTC. This translates into CASSLSGANAFF.

This clonotype has just a few counts. The J gene is TRBJ1-5, the V gene TRBV12-3 or TRBV12-4; D remains ambiguous. The CDR3 spans 12 residues. V was shortened by 0 bases and J by 7 bases, with 4 bases between the two germline ends. CDR3 DNA sequence: TGTGCCAGCAGTTTAGCGCAGCAGCCCCAGCATTTT. It translates to CASSLAQQPQHF.

This clonotype came up a few times. The chain employs TRBV29-1 and TRBJ2-1; the D call may be TRBD1 or TRBD2 (6 bases each). V lost 7 bases to trimming and J lost 0 bases, with 13 bases between them. Germline CDR1 and CDR2: SQVTM and ANQGSEA. The CDR3 totals 14 residues. CDR3 sequence reads: CSGKGGLSYNEQFF. In DNA form, the CDR3 reads TGCAGCGGTAAGGGGGGACTCTCCTACAATGAGCAGTTCTTC.